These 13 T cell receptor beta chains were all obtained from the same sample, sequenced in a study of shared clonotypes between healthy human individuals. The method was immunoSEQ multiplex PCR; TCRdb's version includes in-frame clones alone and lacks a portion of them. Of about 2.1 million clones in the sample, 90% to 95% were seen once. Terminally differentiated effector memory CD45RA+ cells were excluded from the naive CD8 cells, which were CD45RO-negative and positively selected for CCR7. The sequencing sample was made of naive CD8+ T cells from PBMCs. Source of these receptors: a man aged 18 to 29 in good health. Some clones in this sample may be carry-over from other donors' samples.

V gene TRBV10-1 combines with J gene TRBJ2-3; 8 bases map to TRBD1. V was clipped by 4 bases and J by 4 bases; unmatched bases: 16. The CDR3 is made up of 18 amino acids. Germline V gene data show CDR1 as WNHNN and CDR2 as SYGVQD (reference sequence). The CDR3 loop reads CASSGDNFGQGKSDTQYF. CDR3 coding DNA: TGCGCCAGCAGTGGCGATAACTTCGGACAGGGTAAGTCAGATACGCAGTATTTT.

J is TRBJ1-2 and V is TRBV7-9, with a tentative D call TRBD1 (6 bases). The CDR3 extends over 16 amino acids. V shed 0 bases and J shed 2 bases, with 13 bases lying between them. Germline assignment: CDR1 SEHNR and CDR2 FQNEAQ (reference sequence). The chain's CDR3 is CASSLAIGGPNYGYTF. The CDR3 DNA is TGTGCCAGCAGCTTAGCGATTGGGGGGCCAAACTATGGCTACACCTTC.

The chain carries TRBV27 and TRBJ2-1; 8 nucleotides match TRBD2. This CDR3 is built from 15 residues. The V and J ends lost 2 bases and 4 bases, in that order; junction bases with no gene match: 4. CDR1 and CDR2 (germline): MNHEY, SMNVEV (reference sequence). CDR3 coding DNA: TGTGCCAGCAGTTTAAGCGGGAGTTTATACAATGAGCAGTTCTTC. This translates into CASSLSGSLYNEQFF.

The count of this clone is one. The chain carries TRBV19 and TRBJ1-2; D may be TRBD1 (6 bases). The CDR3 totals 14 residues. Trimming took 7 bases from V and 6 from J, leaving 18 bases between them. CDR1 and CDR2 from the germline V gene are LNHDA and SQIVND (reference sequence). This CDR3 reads CASNLGPYRDGYTF. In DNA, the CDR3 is TGTGCCAGTAACCTGGGCCCCTACAGGGATGGCTACACCTTC.

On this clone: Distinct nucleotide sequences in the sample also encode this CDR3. The CDR3 nucleotides are TGTGCCAGCAGTTTATCTCCCGGCGGCACTGAAGCTTTCTTT. Translating it yields CASSLSPGGTEAFF. The rearrangement joins TRBV27 to TRBJ1-1; D is uncertain. Germline lookup yields CDR1 MNHEY and CDR2 SMNVEV (reference sequence). There are 14 residues in the CDR3. V was trimmed by 0 bases and J by 4 bases, leaving 9 bases between them.

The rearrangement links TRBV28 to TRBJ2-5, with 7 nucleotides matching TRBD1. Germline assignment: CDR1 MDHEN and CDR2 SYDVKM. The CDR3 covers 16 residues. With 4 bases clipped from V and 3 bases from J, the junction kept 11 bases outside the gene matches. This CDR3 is CASSCESRDSKETQYF. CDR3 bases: TGTGCCAGCAGTTGCGAAAGCCGGGACAGTAAAGAGACCCAGTACTTC.

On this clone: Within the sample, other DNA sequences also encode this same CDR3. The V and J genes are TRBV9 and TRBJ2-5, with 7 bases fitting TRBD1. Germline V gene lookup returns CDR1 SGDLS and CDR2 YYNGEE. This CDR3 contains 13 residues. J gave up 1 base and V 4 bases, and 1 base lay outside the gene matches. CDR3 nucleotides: TGTGCCAGCAGCCCAGGGGGCCAAGAGACCCAGTACTTC. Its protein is CASSPGGQETQYF.

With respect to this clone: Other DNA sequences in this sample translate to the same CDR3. In nucleotides, the CDR3 is TGTGCCAGCAGCGTAGGCAGGTCTGACTACGAGCAGTACTTC. It translates to CASSVGRSDYEQYF. This sequence joins TRBV9 and TRBJ2-7; D remains ambiguous. CDR3 length equals 14 residues. The V end was cut by 0 bases, the J end by 3 bases, with 10 bases between. Germline CDR1 is SGDLS and CDR2 is YYNGEE.

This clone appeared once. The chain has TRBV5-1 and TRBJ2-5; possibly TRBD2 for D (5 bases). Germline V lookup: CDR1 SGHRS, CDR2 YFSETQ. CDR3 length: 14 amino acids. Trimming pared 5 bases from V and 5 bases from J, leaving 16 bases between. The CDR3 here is CASREARLVETQYF. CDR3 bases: TGCGCCAGCAGGGAGGCTAGGCTGGTGGAGACCCAGTACTTC.

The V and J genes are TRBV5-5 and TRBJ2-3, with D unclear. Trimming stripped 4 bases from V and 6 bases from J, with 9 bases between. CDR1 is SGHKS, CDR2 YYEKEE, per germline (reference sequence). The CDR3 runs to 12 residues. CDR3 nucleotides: TGTGCCAGCAGCCCTGGTGGGGATACGCAGTATTTT. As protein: CASSPGGDTQYF. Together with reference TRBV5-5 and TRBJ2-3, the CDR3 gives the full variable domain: DAGVTQSPTHLIKTRGQQVTLRCSPISGHKSVSWYQQVLGQGPQFIFQYYEKEERGRGNFPDRFSARQFPNYSSELNVNALLLGDSALYLCASSPGGDTQYFGPGTRLTVL.

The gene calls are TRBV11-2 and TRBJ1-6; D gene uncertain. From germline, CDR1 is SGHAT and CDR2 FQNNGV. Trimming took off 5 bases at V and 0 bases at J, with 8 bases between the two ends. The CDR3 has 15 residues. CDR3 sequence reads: CASSSTASYNSPLHF. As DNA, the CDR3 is TGTGCCAGCAGCAGCACAGCCTCCTATAATTCACCCCTCCACTTT.

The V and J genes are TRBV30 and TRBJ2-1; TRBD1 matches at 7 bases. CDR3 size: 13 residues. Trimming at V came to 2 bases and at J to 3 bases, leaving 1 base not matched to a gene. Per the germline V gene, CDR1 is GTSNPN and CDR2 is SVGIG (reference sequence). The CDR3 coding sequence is TGTGCCTGGAGTTGGGACAGCTACAATGAGCAGTTCTTC. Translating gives CAWSWDSYNEQFF. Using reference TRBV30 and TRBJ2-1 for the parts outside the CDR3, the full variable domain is SQTIHQWPATLVQPVGSPLSLECTVEGTSNPNLYWYRQAAGRGLQLLFYSVGIGQISSEVPQNLSASRPQDRQFILSSKKLLLSDSGFYLCAWSWDSYNEQFFGPGTRLTVL.

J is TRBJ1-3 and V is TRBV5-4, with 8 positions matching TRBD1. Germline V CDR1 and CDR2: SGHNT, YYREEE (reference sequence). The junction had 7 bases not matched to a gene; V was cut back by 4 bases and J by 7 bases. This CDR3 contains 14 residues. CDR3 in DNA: TGTGCCAGCAGCGGGGGACAGGCGGAGAACACCATATATTTT. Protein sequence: CASSGGQAENTIYF.